A single sample gave rise to the 23 T cell receptor beta chains below, sequenced in a study of blood T cell repertoires in COVID-19. The table came from immunoSEQ multiplex PCR; TCRdb's copy has only in-frame clones and leaves some out. Among over 250,000 clones listed, around 90% were seen once. The source material was peripheral blood. These receptors were taken from a man aged 45 to 65 with acute or convalescent COVID-19.

This sequence joins TRBV7-9 and TRBJ2-5; D may be TRBD1 (6 bases). Germline CDR1 SEHNR, CDR2 FQNEAQ (reference sequence). The CDR3 is 14 amino acids. Trimming shortened V by 7 bases and J by 1 base, and 13 bases separated the two germline ends. The CDR3 DNA reads TGTGCCAGCACCCAGGCAGGGGCCCAAGAGACCCAGTACTTC. This translates into CASTQAGAQETQYF.

The chain combines TRBV7-2 with TRBJ2-3, with 9 bases fitting TRBD1. The CDR3 runs to 16 residues. Germline CDR1 and CDR2: SGHTA and FQGNSA. The ends lost 5 bases at V and 7 bases at J; junction bases unmatched: 13. DNA for the CDR3: TGTGCCAGCAGCACCGCCGGGACAGGGACTACGAATACGCAGTATTTT. It encodes CASSTAGTGTTNTQYF.

The chain combines TRBV6-6 with TRBJ2-3, with D uncertain. Trimming cost V 5 bases and J 2 bases, with 5 bases left between them. The CDR3 has 12 residues. From germline, CDR1 is MNHNY and CDR2 SVGAGI (reference sequence). CDR3 in amino acids: CASSMYTDTQYF. The CDR3 DNA is TGTGCCAGCAGTATGTACACAGATACGCAGTATTTT.

This chain joins TRBV3-1 (or the pseudogene TRBV3-2) and TRBJ1-2; 8 bases match TRBD1. Germline V lookup: CDR1 LGHDT, CDR2 YNNKEL (reference sequence). This CDR3 is built from 15 residues. V lost 1 base to trimming and J lost 1 base; unmatched junction nucleotides: 2. For the CDR3, the DNA is TGTGCCAGCAGCCAAGTGACAGGGGTTAACTATGGCTACACCTTC. Its translation is CASSQVTGVNYGYTF.

This chain connects TRBV6-5 to TRBJ2-7; D uncertain. V dropped 6 bases and J dropped 4 bases, with 7 bases sitting between them. Germline V CDR1 and CDR2: MNHEY, SVGAGI. The CDR3 totals 11 residues. The CDR3 loop is CASRRSYEQYF. CDR3 in DNA: TGTGCCAGCAGACGCAGTTACGAGCAGTACTTC.

The gene calls are TRBV5-4 and TRBJ2-6; tentatively, D is TRBD2 (6 bases). V was shortened by 0 bases and J by 0 bases, with 13 bases between the two germline ends. From germline, CDR1 is SGHNT and CDR2 YYREEE (reference sequence). The CDR3 covers 18 residues. The CDR3 is CASSLAGDLRSGANVLTF. CDR3 in DNA: TGTGCCAGCAGCTTGGCGGGGGACCTCCGCTCTGGGGCCAACGTCCTGACTTTC.

The V call is TRBV5-8, the J call TRBJ2-3; 9 bases agree with TRBD1. The ends lost 1 base at V and 0 bases at J; junction bases unmatched: 3. Per germline, CDR1 SGHTS and CDR2 YDEGEE. The CDR3 covers 16 residues. CDR3 nucleotide sequence: TGTGCCAGCAGCTTGATCACAGGGGGCAGCACAGATACGCAGTATTTT. It specifies CASSLITGGSTDTQYF.

This clone was recorded only once. The rearrangement joins TRBV6-2 or TRBV6-3 to TRBJ1-2, with 7 bases lining up with TRBD1. The germline V gene has CDR1 MNHEY and CDR2 SVGEGT. The CDR3 contains 15 residues. Trimming at V came to 0 bases and at J to 8 bases, leaving 9 bases not matched to a gene. The CDR3 here is CASSYSPGQTLGYTF. The CDR3 coding sequence is TGTGCCAGCAGTTACTCACCGGGACAGACGTTGGGCTACACCTTC.

The chain joins TRBV29-1 to TRBJ2-5; 9 bases line up with TRBD1. The CDR3 runs 13 residues. The ends lost 7 bases at V and 5 bases at J; junction bases unmatched: 8. Per germline, CDR1 SQVTM and CDR2 ANQGSEA. CDR3: CSETTGGRETQYF. DNA for the CDR3: TGCAGCGAAACGACAGGGGGGCGGGAGACCCAGTACTTC.

V gene TRBV30 combines with J gene TRBJ1-4; no clear D. Germline V gene data show CDR1 as GTSNPN and CDR2 as SVGIG (reference sequence). CDR3 length: 14 amino acids. V lost 2 bases to trimming and J lost 7 bases, with 14 bases between them. In DNA, the CDR3 is TGTGCCTGGAGTCGAGGGATGGATCTTGAAAAACTGTTTTTT. Translating it yields CAWSRGMDLEKLFF. Full variable domain (outside the CDR3, taken from reference TRBV30 and TRBJ1-4): SQTIHQWPATLVQPVGSPLSLECTVEGTSNPNLYWYRQAAGRGLQLLFYSVGIGQISSEVPQNLSASRPQDRQFILSSKKLLLSDSGFYLCAWSRGMDLEKLFFGSGTQLSVL.

The J gene is TRBJ2-1, the V gene TRBV5-4; weak D call: TRBD2 (7 bases). Germline CDR1 SGHNT, CDR2 YYREEE (reference sequence). The V gene lost 5 bases and the J gene lost 5 bases, with 20 bases spanning the gap. This CDR3 spans 16 amino acids. In DNA form, the CDR3 reads TGTGCCAGCAGGGACGGAGGGGGGGCGGCTCACAATGAGCAGTTCTTC. This gives the protein CASRDGGGAAHNEQFF.

The rearrangement uses TRBV25-1 and TRBJ1-5; tentatively, D is TRBD1 (5 bases). The germline V gene has CDR1 MGHDK and CDR2 SYGVNS. The CDR3 consists of 15 residues. The germline V and J ends were trimmed by 1 base and 6 bases, with 13 bases remaining between them. CDR3 in DNA: TGTGCCAGCAGTGAATCCCTCGGGGGGGGTCAGCCCCAGCATTTT. It codes for CASSESLGGGQPQHF. Based on the CDR3 plus reference TRBV25-1 and TRBJ1-5, the full variable domain is EADIYQTPRYLVIGTGKKITLECSQTMGHDKMYWYQQDPGMELHLIHYSYGVNSTEKGDLSSESTVSRIRTEHFPLTLESARPSHTSQYLCASSESLGGGQPQHFGDGTRLSIL.

In this sample, this clone turned up once. V and J are TRBV5-4 and TRBJ2-2; 7 nucleotides align to TRBD2. The CDR3 consists of 14 residues. Germline assignment: CDR1 SGHNT and CDR2 YYREEE (reference sequence). The J segment lost 3 bases and the V segment lost 6 bases, leaving 5 bases of the junction unmatched. Here the CDR3 reads CASTLGGYTGELFF. The DNA of the CDR3 is TGTGCCAGCACCCTGGGGGGGTACACCGGGGAGCTGTTTTTT.

V and J are TRBV11-3 and TRBJ2-1; 8 nucleotides agree with TRBD2. Germline lookup yields CDR1 SGHNT and CDR2 YENEEA. Trimming removed 5 bases from V and 8 bases from J; junction bases left unmatched: 11. The CDR3 is made up of 15 amino acids. The CDR3 sequence is CASSLFSGARDEQFF. In DNA, the CDR3 is TGTGCCAGCAGCCTATTTAGCGGGGCGAGGGATGAGCAGTTCTTC.

J is TRBJ1-1 and V is TRBV3-1 (or the pseudogene TRBV3-2); D is unresolved. V gave up 0 bases and J gave up 4 bases, with 12 bases separating them. The CDR3 is 15 amino acids. Looked up from germline, CDR1 is LGHDT and CDR2 is YNNKEL (reference sequence). CDR3 sequence: CASSQDLPGGTEAFF. The CDR3 DNA reads as TGTGCCAGCAGCCAAGATCTTCCCGGCGGCACTGAAGCTTTCTTT.

The chain links TRBV11-2 to TRBJ1-1, with D possibly TRBD1 on 6 matching bases. Germline V lookup: CDR1 SGHAT, CDR2 FQNNGV. Trimming cost V 3 bases and J 1 base, with 21 bases left between them. The CDR3 sequence is 18 residues long. In DNA, the CDR3 is TGTGCCAGCAGCTTCTTCTCCGCCAGGGACACCCCGAACACTGAAGCTTTCTTT. Encoded protein: CASSFFSARDTPNTEAFF.

The rearrangement joins TRBV11-3 to TRBJ1-1; a possible D gene is TRBD1 (6 bases). V lost 5 bases, J lost 1 base, and 11 bases lay in between. The germline V gene has CDR1 SGHNT and CDR2 YENEEA. This CDR3 region has 14 residues. The CDR3 region has the DNA TGTGCCAGCAGCCCCGGGGGGGCGAACACTGAAGCTTTCTTT. It codes for CASSPGGANTEAFF.

This chain uses TRBV10-1 with TRBJ2-7, with D maybe TRBD1 (6 bases). Germline V gene sequence: CDR1 WNHNN, CDR2 SYGVQD (reference sequence). V lost 5 bases, J lost 5 bases, and 16 bases lay in between. The CDR3 has 14 amino acids. The CDR3: CASSIGQRPDEQYF. The CDR3 region has the DNA TGCGCCAGCAGTATCGGACAGCGCCCAGACGAGCAGTACTTC.

The rearrangement links TRBV19 to TRBJ1-1, with D tentatively TRBD1 (6 bases). This CDR3 region has 13 residues. Germline V gives CDR1 LNHDA, CDR2 SQIVND (reference sequence). Trimming stripped 5 bases from V and 1 base from J, with 8 bases between. For the CDR3, the DNA is TGTGCCAGTAGTGTGGGACAGAACACTGAAGCTTTCTTT. This sequence encodes CASSVGQNTEAFF.

This sequence joins TRBV2 and TRBJ2-1, with a weak D call TRBD1 (6 bases). This CDR3 has 14 amino acids. With 4 bases removed from V and 7 bases from J, the gap between germline ends came to 14 bases. The germline V gene encodes CDR1 SNHLY and CDR2 FYNNEI. CDR3 protein: CASSGQGLRNEQFF. CDR3 DNA sequence: TGTGCCAGCAGTGGCCAGGGGCTGAGGAATGAGCAGTTCTTC.

The V call is TRBV7-9, the J call TRBJ1-3, with D uncertain. Trimming removed 5 bases from V and 1 base from J, with 12 bases in between. This CDR3 contains 15 residues. The germline V gene encodes CDR1 SEHNR and CDR2 FQNEAQ (reference sequence). DNA of the CDR3: TGTGCCAGCAGCAGAGATCGACTATCTGGAAACACCATATATTTT. Amino acid sequence: CASSRDRLSGNTIYF.

This clone was detected once. This chain connects TRBV14 to TRBJ2-5, with TRBD2 identical over 10 bases. Germline values: CDR1 SGHDN, CDR2 FVKESK. This CDR3 contains 15 residues. V lost 0 bases, J lost 11 bases, and 9 bases stayed unmatched. CDR3 nucleotide sequence: TGTGCCAGCAGCCAAGATCTTGCTAGCGGGGGCGGTCAGTACTTC. Translating it yields CASSQDLASGGGQYF.

This clone was seen only a few times. This chain joins TRBV5-1 and TRBJ2-6; 7 bases are a match to TRBD1. The CDR3 sequence is 18 residues long. Per the germline V gene, CDR1 is SGHRS and CDR2 is YFSETQ. J was trimmed by 2 bases and V by 2 bases; bases with no gene match: 10. The CDR3 region is CASSFARQGTTGANVLTF. The CDR3 nucleotides read TGCGCCAGCAGCTTCGCCCGACAGGGTACGACTGGGGCCAACGTCCTGACTTTC.